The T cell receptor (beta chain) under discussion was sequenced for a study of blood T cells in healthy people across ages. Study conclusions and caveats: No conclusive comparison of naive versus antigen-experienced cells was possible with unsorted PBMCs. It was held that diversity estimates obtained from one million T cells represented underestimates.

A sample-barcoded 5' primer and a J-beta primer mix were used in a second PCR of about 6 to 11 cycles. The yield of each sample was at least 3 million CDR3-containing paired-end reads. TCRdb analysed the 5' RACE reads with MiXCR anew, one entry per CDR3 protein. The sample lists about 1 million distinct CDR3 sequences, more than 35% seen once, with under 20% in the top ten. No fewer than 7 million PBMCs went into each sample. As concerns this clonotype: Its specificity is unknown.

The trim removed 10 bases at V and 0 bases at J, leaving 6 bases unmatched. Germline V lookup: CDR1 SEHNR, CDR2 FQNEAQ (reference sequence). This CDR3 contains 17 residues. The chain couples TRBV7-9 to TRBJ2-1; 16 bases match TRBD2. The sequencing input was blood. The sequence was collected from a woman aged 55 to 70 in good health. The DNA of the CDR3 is TGTGCCACAGGGGGGACTAGCGGGAGGGGCTCCTACAATGAGCAGTTCTTC. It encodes CATGGTSGRGSYNEQFF. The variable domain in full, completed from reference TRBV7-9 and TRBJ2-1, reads DTGVSQNPRHKITKRGQNVTFRCDPISEHNRLYWYRQTLGQGPEFLTYFQNEAQLEKSRLLSDRFSAERPKGSFSTLEIQRTEQGDSAMYLCATGGTSGRGSYNEQFFGPGTRLTVL.